This TCR beta chain derives from a study of metastatic and nonmetastatic thyroid tumors. Study as a whole: Repertoire data that came from the blood and tumor or nodule tissue of malignant and benign thyroid patients were compared.

By share, this clone counts as medium-sized (0.01 to 0.1%). What it binds is unknown. None of the patients had undergone any treatment ahead of thyroid surgery. How the authors handled the data: CDR3 was compared across clinicopathological groups, and the resulting differences were used to build a distant-metastasis classifier for papillary thyroid cancer. TCRdb reassembled clones from the PCR reads with MiXCR. V and J calls and clone size were set by TCRdb, not the authors. The profile shows about 1,900 clones, under 13% of them singletons. Per germline, CDR1 SGHAT and CDR2 FQNNGV. The CDR3 is 17 residues long. V shed 1 base, J shed 3 bases, and the junction held 6 bases outside the gene matches. Study findings and constraints: It was reported that TCR beta diversity was significantly higher in malignant thyroid tumors than benign nodules, in blood and tumor.

This clonotype was sampled from a female donor with papillary thyroid cancer or a benign thyroid nodule (not recorded which). Some clones in this sample may be carry-over from other donors' samples. V gene TRBV11-2 combines with J gene TRBJ1-1, with 12 bases lining up with TRBD1. Sequencing input: tumor tissue. The CDR3 sequence is CASSLVSGTGGHTEAFF. The CDR3 DNA reads TGTGCCAGCAGCTTAGTGTCGGGGACAGGGGGCCACACTGAAGCTTTCTTT.